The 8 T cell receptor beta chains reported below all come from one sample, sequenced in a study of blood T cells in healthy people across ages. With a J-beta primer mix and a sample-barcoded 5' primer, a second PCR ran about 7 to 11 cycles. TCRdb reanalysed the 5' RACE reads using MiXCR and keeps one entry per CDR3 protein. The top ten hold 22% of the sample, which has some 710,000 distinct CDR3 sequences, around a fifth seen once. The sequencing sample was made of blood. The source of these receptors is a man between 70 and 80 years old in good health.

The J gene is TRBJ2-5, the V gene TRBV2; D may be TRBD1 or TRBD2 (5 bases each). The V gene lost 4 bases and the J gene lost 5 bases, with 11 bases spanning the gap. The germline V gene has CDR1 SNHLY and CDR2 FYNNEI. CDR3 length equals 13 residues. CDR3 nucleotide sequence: TGTGCCAGCAGTGGGGGGATGCAGGAGACCCAGTACTTC. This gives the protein CASSGGMQETQYF.

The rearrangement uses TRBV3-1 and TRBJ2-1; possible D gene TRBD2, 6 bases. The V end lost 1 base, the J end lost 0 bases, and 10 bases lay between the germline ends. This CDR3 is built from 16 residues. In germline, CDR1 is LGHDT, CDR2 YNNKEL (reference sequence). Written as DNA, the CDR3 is TGTGCCAGCAGCCAAGTGATAGCGGACTCCTACAATGAGCAGTTCTTC. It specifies CASSQVIADSYNEQFF.

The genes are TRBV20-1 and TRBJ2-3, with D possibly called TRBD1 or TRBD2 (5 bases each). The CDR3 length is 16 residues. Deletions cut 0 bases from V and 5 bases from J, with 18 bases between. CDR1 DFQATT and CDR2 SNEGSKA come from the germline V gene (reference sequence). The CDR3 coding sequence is TGCAGTGCTAGAGATCTCTGGGGGAGCGTGGGAGATACGCAGTATTTT. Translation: CSARDLWGSVGDTQYF.

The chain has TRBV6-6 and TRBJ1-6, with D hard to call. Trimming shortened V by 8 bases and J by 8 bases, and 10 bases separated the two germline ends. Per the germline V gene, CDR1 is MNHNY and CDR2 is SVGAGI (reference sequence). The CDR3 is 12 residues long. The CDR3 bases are TGTGCCAGCCATTTGCGTGATTCACCCCTCCACTTT. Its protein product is CASHLRDSPLHF.

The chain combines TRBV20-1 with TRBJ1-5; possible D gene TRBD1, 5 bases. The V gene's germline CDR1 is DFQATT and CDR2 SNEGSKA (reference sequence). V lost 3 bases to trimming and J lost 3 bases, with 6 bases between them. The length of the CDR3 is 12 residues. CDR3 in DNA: TGCAGTGCTAGGACAGTCAATCAGCCCCAGCATTTT. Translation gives CSARTVNQPQHF.

CDR3: CASSLDHNNYGYTF. The CDR3 DNA reads as TGTGCCAGCAGCTTGGATCATAACAACTATGGCTACACCTTC. This chain joins TRBV5-4 and TRBJ1-2; no firm D call. CDR3 length equals 14 residues. V shed 0 bases and J shed 2 bases, with 8 bases lying between them. Germline V gene sequence: CDR1 SGHNT, CDR2 YYREEE (reference sequence).

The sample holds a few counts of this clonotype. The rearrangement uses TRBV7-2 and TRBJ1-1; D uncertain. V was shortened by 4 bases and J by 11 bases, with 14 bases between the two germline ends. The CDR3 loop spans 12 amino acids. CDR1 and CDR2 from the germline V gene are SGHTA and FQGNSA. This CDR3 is CASSSGSSRAFF. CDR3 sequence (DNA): TGTGCCAGCAGCTCCGGGTCCTCGAGGGCTTTCTTT. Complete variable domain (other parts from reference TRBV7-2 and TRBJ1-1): GAGVSQSPSNKVTEKGKDVELRCDPISGHTALYWYRQSLGQGLEFLIYFQGNSAPDKSGLPSDRFSAERTGGSVSTLTIQRTQQEDSAVYLCASSSGSSRAFFGQGTRLTVV.

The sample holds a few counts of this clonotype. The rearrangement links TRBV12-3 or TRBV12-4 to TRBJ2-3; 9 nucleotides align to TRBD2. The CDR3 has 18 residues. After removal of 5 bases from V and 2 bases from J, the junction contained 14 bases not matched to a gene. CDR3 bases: TGTGCCAGCAGTCCAACCAACCCGGGACTAGCTACCACAGATACGCAGTATTTT. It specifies CASSPTNPGLATTDTQYF.